Following are 19 T cell receptor beta chains from one sample sequenced in a study of blood T cells in healthy people across ages. It was with a sample-barcoded 5' primer and a J-beta primer mix that a second PCR of about 6 to 12 cycles was run. TCRdb re-derived calls from the 5' RACE reads in MiXCR, one entry per CDR3 protein. The sample carries around 1.7 million distinct CDR3 sequences, 28% recorded once. Sequenced: blood. The origin of the receptors is a woman aged 25-40 years in good health.

With respect to this clonotype: The junction differs from germline at one of its ends, possibly a read error. The J gene is TRBJ2-3, the V gene TRBV5-1, with D possibly matching TRBD2 (5 bases). The CDR3 consists of 15 residues. CDR1 is SGHRS and CDR2 is YFSETQ in the germline V gene. The CDR3 spells CASTISGANTDMQYF. The CDR3 nucleotides are TGCGCCAGCACCATAAGCGGAGCCAACACAGATATGCAGTATTTT.

V usage is TRBV6-5 and J usage is TRBJ2-7; D not resolved. Germline V gene sequence: CDR1 MNHEY, CDR2 SVGAGI. The CDR3 is 15 residues long. Trimming shortened V by 6 bases and J by 5 bases, and 20 bases separated the two germline ends. CDR3 DNA: TGTGCCAGCAGCTCGGCTCGAGAAGGTCTAGACGAGCAGTACTTC. Translation: CASSSAREGLDEQYF.

This clonotype was counted ten times or more. The chain is built from TRBV29-1 and TRBJ1-1; the match to TRBD1 covers 8 bases. Per germline, CDR1 SQVTM and CDR2 ANQGSEA. The length of the CDR3 is 13 residues. Trimming at V came to 7 bases and at J to 2 bases, leaving 6 bases not matched to a gene. The chain's CDR3 is CSASGGTNTEAFF. CDR3 nucleotide sequence: TGCAGCGCCTCAGGGGGCACCAACACTGAAGCTTTCTTT.

This clonotype was counted between two and nine times. The rearrangement uses TRBV18 and TRBJ2-5; 8 bases are a match to TRBD2. V gave up 1 base and J gave up 1 base; unmatched junction bases: 5. Looked up from germline, CDR1 is KGHSH and CDR2 is LQKENI. The CDR3 is made up of 16 amino acids. The CDR3 sequence: CASSPRAGAAQETQYF. The CDR3 nucleotides read TGTGCCAGCTCACCACGAGCGGGGGCCGCCCAAGAGACCCAGTACTTC.

Ten or more counts support this clonotype. V and J are TRBV12-3 or TRBV12-4 and TRBJ2-1; 14 positions match TRBD2. V shed 5 bases, J shed 9 bases, and the junction held 6 bases outside the gene matches. This CDR3 is 15 amino acids long. This CDR3 reads CASSPAGLAGGEQFF. The CDR3, as DNA: TGTGCCAGCAGTCCGGCAGGACTAGCGGGAGGTGAGCAGTTCTTC.

The chain uses TRBV20-1 and TRBJ1-3; 8 bases align to TRBD1. The CDR3 contains 14 residues. Germline lookup yields CDR1 DFQATT and CDR2 SNEGSKA (reference sequence). V trimming: 3 bases; J trimming: 5 bases; junction bases outside the gene matches: 6. The CDR3 DNA reads as TGCAGTGCTAGTGCGACAGGGGCAAGAAACACCATATATTTT. Translated: CSASATGARNTIYF.

This clonotype was picked up one time. The chain couples TRBV5-6 to TRBJ2-3; 7 nucleotides match TRBD1. Germline values: CDR1 SGHDT, CDR2 YYEEEE. The CDR3 has 14 residues. Trimming at V came to 6 bases and at J to 2 bases, leaving 6 bases not matched to a gene. The DNA for the CDR3 is TGTGCCAGCACGGGACAGTTTTTCACAGATACGCAGTATTTT. Translated, it gives CASTGQFFTDTQYF.

This clonotype turned up a few times. The V and J genes are TRBV10-2 and TRBJ2-3, with 7 bases fitting TRBD2. After removal of 5 bases from V and 11 bases from J, the junction contained 7 bases not matched to a gene. The CDR3 runs to 12 residues. Germline-derived CDR1 and CDR2 are WSHSY and SAAADI. The CDR3 loop reads CASSSLGLGQYF. The CDR3 DNA reads as TGCGCCAGCAGTTCGCTAGGACTAGGGCAGTATTTT.

This chain joins TRBV7-2 and TRBJ2-1, with D perhaps TRBD2 (5 bases). V was shortened by 4 bases and J by 13 bases, with 20 bases between the two germline ends. Germline CDR1 and CDR2: SGHTA and FQGNSA. The CDR3 extends over 14 amino acids. CDR3 residues: CASSSSRAGETQFF. The CDR3 nucleotides read TGTGCCAGCAGCTCCTCGAGGGCCGGGGAGACCCAGTTCTTC.

This clonotype was counted at least ten times. The CDR3 sequence is CASSLRRDEQYF. The CDR3 DNA reads as TGTGCCAGCAGTTTAAGGAGGGACGAGCAGTACTTC. The chain couples TRBV7-9 to TRBJ2-7; the D gene is possibly TRBD2 (6 bases). CDR1 is SEHNR and CDR2 is FQNEAQ in the germline V gene (reference sequence). The CDR3 has 12 amino acids. The V gene lost 6 bases and the J gene lost 5 bases, with 11 bases spanning the gap.

The chain joins TRBV6-5 to TRBJ1-1, with 7 bases matching TRBD1. J lost 11 bases, V lost 6 bases, and 9 bases had no gene match. The CDR3 is 12 amino acids. The germline gives CDR1 MNHEY, CDR2 SVGAGI. The CDR3 nucleotides read TGTGCCAGCAGCCTAGGGGGCCTAAAGGCTTTCTTT. It codes for CASSLGGLKAFF.

This clonotype has a count of ten or more. The chain joins TRBV5-4 to TRBJ2-5; no firm D call. This CDR3 contains 13 residues. Trimming pared 3 bases from V and 4 bases from J, leaving 10 bases between. The germline V gene has CDR1 SGHNT and CDR2 YYREEE (reference sequence). Written as DNA, the CDR3 is TGTGCCAGCAGCTCCCCATCAGGAGAGACCCAGTACTTC. It yields the protein CASSSPSGETQYF.

V usage is TRBV20-1 and J usage is TRBJ1-1; 8 bases are a match to TRBD1. Looked up from germline, CDR1 is DFQATT and CDR2 is SNEGSKA (reference sequence). The CDR3 is 14 amino acids. J lost 7 bases, V lost 3 bases, and 10 bases had no gene match. The CDR3 coding sequence is TGCAGTGCTAGCCACGGACAGGGAAAACTTGAAGCTTTCTTT. Its protein is CSASHGQGKLEAFF.

The V gene is TRBV6-2 or TRBV6-3, the J gene TRBJ1-2, with TRBD1 identical over 7 bases. This CDR3 is built from 14 residues. V dropped 0 bases and J dropped 6; count of bases not matched to a gene: 4. Germline V gives CDR1 MNHEY, CDR2 SVGEGT. CDR3 in DNA: TGTGCCAGCAGTTACTCAGGGGGCCTCCATGGCTACACCTTC. Protein sequence: CASSYSGGLHGYTF.

This chain connects TRBV4-1 to TRBJ2-1; D unclear. The assigned J gene may be wrong: the sequence end matches TRBJ2-7 better. The CDR3 is 15 amino acids. Germline lookup yields CDR1 MGHRA and CDR2 YSYEKL. CDR3 sequence reads: CASSLQLGSYNEQYF. The CDR3 DNA sequence: TGCGCCAGCAGCCTCCAGTTGGGTTCATACAATGAGCAGTACTTC.

This clonotype was seen a few times. CDR3 in amino acids: CASKHNTEAFF. In DNA, the CDR3 is TGTGCCAGCAAACACAACACTGAAGCTTTCTTT. V gene TRBV7-2 combines with J gene TRBJ1-1, with unresolved D. The germline CDR1 and CDR2 sequences are SGHTA and FQGNSA. The CDR3 contains 11 residues. V was clipped by 7 bases and J by 2 bases, with 5 bases between them. Full variable domain (rest looked up from reference TRBV7-2 and TRBJ1-1): GAGVSQSPSNKVTEKGKDVELRCDPISGHTALYWYRQSLGQGLEFLIYFQGNSAPDKSGLPSDRFSAERTGGSVSTLTIQRTQQEDSAVYLCASKHNTEAFFGQGTRLTVV.

The chain couples TRBV12-3 or TRBV12-4 to TRBJ2-5; the D is unclear. The J call is uncertain, as TRBJ2-1 better fits the DNA end. The CDR3 extends over 12 amino acids. The DNA for the CDR3 is TGTGCCAGCAGTTCCGACCAAGAGACCCAGTTCTTC. This translates into CASSSDQETQFF.

V usage is TRBV12-3 or TRBV12-4 and J usage is TRBJ2-1; weak D call: TRBD2 (8 bases). The germline V and J ends were trimmed by 4 bases and 4 bases, with 14 bases remaining between them. The CDR3 length is 15 residues. The CDR3 bases are TGTGCCAGCAGTTCGGGGGGGACAGCGTACAATGAGCAGTTCTTC. This translates into CASSSGGTAYNEQFF.

As to this clonotype: This could be a read error, since a much larger clone is one nucleotide away. V and J are TRBV28 and TRBJ2-1, with D perhaps matching TRBD2 (6 bases). Germline-derived CDR1 and CDR2 are MDHEN and SYDVKM. The CDR3 consists of 15 residues. CDR3 sequence: CASSLAGTVYNEQCF. The CDR3, as DNA: TGTGCCAGCAGTTTAGCGGGGACGGTATACAATGAGCAGTGCTTC.